The present entry profiles one T cell receptor beta chain with its context. CDR1 and CDR2 (germline): SEHNR, FQNEAQ (reference sequence). The J segment lost 4 bases and the V segment lost 0 bases, leaving 10 bases of the junction unmatched. The CDR3 is 17 residues long. The sample is drawn from a study of blood T cell repertoires in COVID-19. At the level of the study: The samples span acute and convalescent COVID-19 from the United States, Italy and Spain. The analysed material was cDNA or gDNA that came from T cells, B-cell-depleted T cells, or PBMCs.

As handled by the study authors: Reference gene primer amplification gave estimated nucleated cell counts. Assay: immunoSEQ multiplex PCR; the TCRdb copy retains only in-frame clones and omits some. The V and J calls and clone size come from that table; D and trimming were worked out from the DNA. The repertoire holds 180,000 or so clones, 86% seen once, with 0.99% in the top ten. This TCR came from a man aged 18 to 30 with acute or convalescent COVID-19. The sequenced sample was peripheral blood. The chain couples TRBV7-9 to TRBJ2-3, with TRBD2 identical over 7 bases. CDR3 nucleotides: TGTGCCAGCAGCTTAGCGGTCGGGGGGAATGCTGCAGATACGCAGTATTTT. This sequence encodes CASSLAVGGNAADTQYF.